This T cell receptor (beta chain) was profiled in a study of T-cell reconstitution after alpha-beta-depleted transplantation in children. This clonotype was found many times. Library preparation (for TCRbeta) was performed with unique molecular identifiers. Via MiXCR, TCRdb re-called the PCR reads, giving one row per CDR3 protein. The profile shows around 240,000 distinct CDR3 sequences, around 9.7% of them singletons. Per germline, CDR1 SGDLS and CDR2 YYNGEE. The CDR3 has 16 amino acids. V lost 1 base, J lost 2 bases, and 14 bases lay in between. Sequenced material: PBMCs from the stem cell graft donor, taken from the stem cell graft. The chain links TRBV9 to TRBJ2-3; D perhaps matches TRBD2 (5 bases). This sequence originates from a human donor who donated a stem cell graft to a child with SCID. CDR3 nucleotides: TGTGCCAGCAGCGTAACCTCCGCGGGTGCCACAGATACGCAGTATTTT. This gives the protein CASSVTSAGATDTQYF.